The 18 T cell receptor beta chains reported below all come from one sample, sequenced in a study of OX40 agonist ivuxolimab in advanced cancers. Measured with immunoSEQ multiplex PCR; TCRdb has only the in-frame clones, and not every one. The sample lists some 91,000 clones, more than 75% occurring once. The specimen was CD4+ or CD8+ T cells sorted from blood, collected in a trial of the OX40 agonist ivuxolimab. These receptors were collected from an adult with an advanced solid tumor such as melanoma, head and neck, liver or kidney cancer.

The DNA of the CDR3 is TGCGCCAGCAGATACACAGCAAGCTCCTACGAGCAGTACTTC. It yields the protein CASRYTASSYEQYF. The J gene is TRBJ2-7, the V gene TRBV5-1; D gene unclear. Germline values: CDR1 SGHRS, CDR2 YFSETQ. The CDR3 consists of 14 residues. V dropped 5 bases and J dropped 0 bases, with 12 bases sitting between them.

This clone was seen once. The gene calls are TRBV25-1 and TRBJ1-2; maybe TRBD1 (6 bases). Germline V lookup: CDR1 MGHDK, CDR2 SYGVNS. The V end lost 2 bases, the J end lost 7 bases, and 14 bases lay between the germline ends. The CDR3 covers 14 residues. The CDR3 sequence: CASSEGQGTSGYTF. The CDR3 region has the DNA TGTGCCAGCAGTGAAGGTCAGGGGACGTCTGGCTACACCTTC.

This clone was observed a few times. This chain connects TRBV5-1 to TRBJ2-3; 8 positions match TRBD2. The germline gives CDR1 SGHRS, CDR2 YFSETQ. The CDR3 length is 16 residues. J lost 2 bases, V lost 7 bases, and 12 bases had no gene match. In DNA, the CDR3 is TGCGCCAGCGCTAGGTCAGCGGGAGCGACCACAGATACGCAGTATTTT. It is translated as CASARSAGATTDTQYF. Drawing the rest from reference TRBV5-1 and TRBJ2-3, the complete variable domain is KAGVTQTPRYLIKTRGQQVTLSCSPISGHRSVSWYQQTPGQGLQFLFEYFSETQRNKGNFPGRFSGRQFSNSRSEMNVSTLELGDSALYLCASARSAGATTDTQYFGPGTRLTVL.

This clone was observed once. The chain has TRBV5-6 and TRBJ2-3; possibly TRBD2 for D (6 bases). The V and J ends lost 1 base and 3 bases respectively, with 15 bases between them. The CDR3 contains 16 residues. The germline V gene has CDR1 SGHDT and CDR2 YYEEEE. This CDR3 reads CASSLTGEQVTDTQYF. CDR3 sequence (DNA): TGTGCCAGCAGCTTGACGGGGGAACAAGTTACAGATACGCAGTATTTT.

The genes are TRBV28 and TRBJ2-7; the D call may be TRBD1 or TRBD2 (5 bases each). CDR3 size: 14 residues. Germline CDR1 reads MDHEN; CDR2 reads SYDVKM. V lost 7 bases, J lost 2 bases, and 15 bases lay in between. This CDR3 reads CASNLHGTPYEQYF. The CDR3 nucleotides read TGTGCCAGCAACCTCCACGGGACCCCCTACGAGCAGTACTTC.

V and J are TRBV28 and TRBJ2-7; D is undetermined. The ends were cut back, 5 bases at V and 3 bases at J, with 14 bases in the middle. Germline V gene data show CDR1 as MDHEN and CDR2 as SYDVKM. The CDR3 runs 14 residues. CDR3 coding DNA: TGTGCCAGCAGTACGCTTGGGCCCAGCTACGAGCAGTACTTC. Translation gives CASSTLGPSYEQYF.

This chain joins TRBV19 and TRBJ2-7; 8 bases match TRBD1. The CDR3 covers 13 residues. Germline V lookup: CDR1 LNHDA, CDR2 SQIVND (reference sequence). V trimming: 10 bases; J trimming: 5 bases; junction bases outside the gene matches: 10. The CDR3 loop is CANKDRAPHEQYV. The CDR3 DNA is TGTGCCAACAAGGACAGGGCCCCCCACGAGCAGTACGTC.

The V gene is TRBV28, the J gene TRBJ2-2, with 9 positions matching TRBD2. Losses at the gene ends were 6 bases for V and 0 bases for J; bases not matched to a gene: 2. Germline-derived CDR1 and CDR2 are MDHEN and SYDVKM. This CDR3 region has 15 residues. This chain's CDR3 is CASSSSGANTGELFF. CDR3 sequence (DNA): TGTGCCAGCAGCTCTAGCGGGGCGAACACCGGGGAGCTGTTTTTT.

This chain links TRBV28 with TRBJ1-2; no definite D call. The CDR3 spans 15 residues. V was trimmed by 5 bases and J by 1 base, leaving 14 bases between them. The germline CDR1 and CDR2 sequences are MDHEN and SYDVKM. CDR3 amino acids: CASSTQPTVNYGYTF. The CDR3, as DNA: TGTGCCAGCAGTACCCAACCGACGGTTAACTATGGCTACACCTTC.

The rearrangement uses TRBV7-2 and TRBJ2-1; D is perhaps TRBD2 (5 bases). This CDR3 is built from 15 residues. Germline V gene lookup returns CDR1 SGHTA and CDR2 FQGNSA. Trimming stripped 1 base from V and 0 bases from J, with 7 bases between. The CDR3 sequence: CASSLVAGSYNEQFF. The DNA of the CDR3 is TGTGCCAGCAGCTTAGTTGCGGGCTCCTACAATGAGCAGTTCTTC.

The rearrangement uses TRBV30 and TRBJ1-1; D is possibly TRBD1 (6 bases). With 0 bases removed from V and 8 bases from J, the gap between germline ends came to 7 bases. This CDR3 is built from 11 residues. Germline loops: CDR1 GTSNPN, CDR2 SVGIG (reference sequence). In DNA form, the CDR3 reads TGTGCCTGGAGTGTAGGACAGGAAGCTTTCTTT. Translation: CAWSVGQEAFF.

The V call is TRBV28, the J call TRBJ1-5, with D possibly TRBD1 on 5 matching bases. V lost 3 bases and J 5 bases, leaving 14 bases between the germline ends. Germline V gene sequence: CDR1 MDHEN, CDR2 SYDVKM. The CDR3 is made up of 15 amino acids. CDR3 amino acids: CASSLGVIGDQPQHF. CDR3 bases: TGTGCCAGCAGTTTGGGGGTCATCGGAGATCAGCCCCAGCATTTT. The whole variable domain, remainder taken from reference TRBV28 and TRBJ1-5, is DVKVTQSSRYLVKRTGEKVFLECVQDMDHENMFWYRQDPGLGLRLIYFSYDVKMKEKGDIPEGYSVSREKKERFSLILESASTNQTSMYLCASSLGVIGDQPQHFGDGTRLSIL.

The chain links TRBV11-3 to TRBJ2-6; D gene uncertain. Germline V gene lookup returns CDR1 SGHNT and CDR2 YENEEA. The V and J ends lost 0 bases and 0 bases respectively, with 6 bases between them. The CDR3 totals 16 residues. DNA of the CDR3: TGTGCCAGCAGCTTAGACAGTAGCTCTGGGGCCAACGTCCTGACTTTC. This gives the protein CASSLDSSSGANVLTF.

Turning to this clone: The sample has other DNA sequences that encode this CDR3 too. CDR3 bases: TGTGCTAGCAGCTATAGCGGGAGGTTGGAGACCCAGTACTTC. It is translated as CASSYSGRLETQYF. V gene TRBV19 combines with J gene TRBJ2-5; 10 bases are shared with TRBD2. The CDR3 sequence is 14 residues long. CDR1 LNHDA and CDR2 SQIVND come from the germline V gene (reference sequence).

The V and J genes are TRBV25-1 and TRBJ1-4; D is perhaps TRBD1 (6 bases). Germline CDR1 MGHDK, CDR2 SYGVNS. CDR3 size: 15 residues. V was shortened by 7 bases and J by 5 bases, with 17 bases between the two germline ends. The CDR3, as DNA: TGTGCCAGCACTCCCACGACAGGAGGAAATGAAAAACTGTTTTTT. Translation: CASTPTTGGNEKLFF.

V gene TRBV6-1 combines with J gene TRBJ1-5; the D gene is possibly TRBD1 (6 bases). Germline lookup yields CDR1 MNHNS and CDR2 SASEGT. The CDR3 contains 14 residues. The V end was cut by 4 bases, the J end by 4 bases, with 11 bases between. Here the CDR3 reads CASSVLQGNQPQHF. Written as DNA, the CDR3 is TGTGCCAGCAGTGTTCTACAGGGAAATCAGCCCCAGCATTTT.

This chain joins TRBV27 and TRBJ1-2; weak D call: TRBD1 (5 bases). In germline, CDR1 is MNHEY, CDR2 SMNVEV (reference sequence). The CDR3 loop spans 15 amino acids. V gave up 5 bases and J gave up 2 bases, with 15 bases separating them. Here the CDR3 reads CASSVHPGRNYGYTF. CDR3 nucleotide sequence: TGTGCCAGCAGTGTCCACCCGGGACGGAACTATGGCTACACCTTC.

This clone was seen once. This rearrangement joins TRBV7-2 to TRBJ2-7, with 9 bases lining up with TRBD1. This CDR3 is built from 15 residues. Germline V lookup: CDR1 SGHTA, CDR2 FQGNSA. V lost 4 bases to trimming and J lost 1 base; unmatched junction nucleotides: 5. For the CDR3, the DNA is TGTGCCAGCAGCTCAGAGACAGGGGGGTCCTACGAGCAGTACTTC. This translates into CASSSETGGSYEQYF.